This T cell receptor (beta chain) was documented in a study of cytomegalovirus exposure and HLA in healthy donors. Overall study: The 666 first-cohort repertoires shared a platform with the 100 to 150 validation repertoires, as reported in a later analysis.

Per the germline V gene, CDR1 is SGDLS and CDR2 is YYNGEE. There are 13 residues in the CDR3. V was trimmed by 7 bases and J by 4 bases, leaving 14 bases between them. About this clone itself: Its matching antigen is unknown.

Only in-frame clones appear in the TCRdb table, and some are missing; sequencing was by immunoSEQ multiplex PCR. The table records about 89,000 clones, approximately 88% of them present only once. Study conclusions and caveats: It was found in a later analysis that first-cohort TCR clusters tended to co-occur in the approximately 130 validation repertoires.

The chain links TRBV9 to TRBJ1-1, with D tentatively TRBD1 (5 bases). The origin of this receptor is a woman aged 18-30 years in good health and CMV-seropositive. Sequenced material: PBMCs. This CDR3 reads CASGMGGGTEAFF. The CDR3 DNA reads TGTGCCAGCGGGATGGGGGGTGGCACTGAAGCTTTCTTT.